The following is a TCR beta chain sequence with its context. The sample holds other DNA sequences that translate to the same CDR3. Authors' analysis steps: Sequence data from immunoSEQ were junction-only and lacked quality scores; consequently, filtering differed. The data were produced by immunoSEQ multiplex PCR, yet TCRdb's version contains in-frame clones alone and is incomplete. V and J calls and clone size come straight from that table; D and trimming were deduced from the DNA. The data hold approximately 500,000 clones, with roughly 79% observed a single time. These data are taken from a study of shared clonotypes between healthy human individuals. Trimming pared 4 bases from V and 1 base from J, leaving 7 bases between. Germline CDR1 SEHNR, CDR2 FQNEAQ (reference sequence). This CDR3 has 13 amino acids.

The receptor's source is a middle-aged woman in good health. Some clones in this sample may be carry-over from other donors' samples. The rearrangement uses TRBV7-9 and TRBJ1-1, with D tentatively TRBD1 (5 bases). Sequencing input: PBMCs. This chain's CDR3 is CASSSQGNTEAFF. The CDR3 DNA is TGTGCCAGCAGCTCCCAGGGGAACACTGAAGCTTTCTTT.